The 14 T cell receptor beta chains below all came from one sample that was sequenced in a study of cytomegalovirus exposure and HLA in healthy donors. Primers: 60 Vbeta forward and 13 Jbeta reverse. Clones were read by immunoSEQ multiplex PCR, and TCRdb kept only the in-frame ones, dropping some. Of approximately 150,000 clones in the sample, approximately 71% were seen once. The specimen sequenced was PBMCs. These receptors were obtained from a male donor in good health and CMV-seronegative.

The CDR3: CASSSNNGGYYNEQFF. As DNA, the CDR3 is TGTGCCAGCTCATCAAACAACGGGGGGTACTACAATGAGCAGTTCTTC. The chain employs TRBV27 and TRBJ2-1, with 7 bases aligning to TRBD2. V was pared by 8 bases and J by 3 bases, with 13 bases of the junction left unmatched. Germline-derived CDR1 and CDR2 are MNHEY and SMNVEV (reference sequence). This CDR3 has 16 amino acids.

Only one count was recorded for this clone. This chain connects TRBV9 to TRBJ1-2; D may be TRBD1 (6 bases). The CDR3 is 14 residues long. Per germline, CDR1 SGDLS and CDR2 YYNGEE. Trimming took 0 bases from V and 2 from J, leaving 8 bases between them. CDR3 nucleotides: TGTGCCAGCAGCGTAGCGGGGGGCAACTATGGCTACACCTTC. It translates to CASSVAGGNYGYTF.

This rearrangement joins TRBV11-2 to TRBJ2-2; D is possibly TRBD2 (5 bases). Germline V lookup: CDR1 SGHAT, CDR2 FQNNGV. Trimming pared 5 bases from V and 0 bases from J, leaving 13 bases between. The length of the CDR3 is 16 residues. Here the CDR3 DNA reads TGTGCCAGCAGCCCTCGGAGCGGAGCGAACACCGGGGAGCTGTTTTTT. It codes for CASSPRSGANTGELFF.

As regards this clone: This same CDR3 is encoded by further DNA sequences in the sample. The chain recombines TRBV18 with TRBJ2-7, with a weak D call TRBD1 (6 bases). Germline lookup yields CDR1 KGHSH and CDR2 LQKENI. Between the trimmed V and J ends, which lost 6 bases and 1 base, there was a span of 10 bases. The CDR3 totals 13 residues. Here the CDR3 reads CASSEQGSYEQYF. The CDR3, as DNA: TGTGCCAGCTCCGAACAGGGTTCCTACGAGCAGTACTTC. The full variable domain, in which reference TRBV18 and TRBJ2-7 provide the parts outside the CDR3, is NAGVMQNPRHLVRRRGQEARLRCSPMKGHSHVYWYRQLPEEGLKFMVYLQKENIIDESGMPKERFSAEFPKEGPSILRIQQVVRGDSAAYFCASSEQGSYEQYFGPGTRLTVT.

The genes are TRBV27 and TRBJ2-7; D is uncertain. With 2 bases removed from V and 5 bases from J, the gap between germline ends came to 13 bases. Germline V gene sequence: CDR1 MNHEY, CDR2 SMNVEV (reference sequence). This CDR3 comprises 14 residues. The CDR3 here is CASSLGQAADEQYF. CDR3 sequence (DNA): TGTGCCAGCAGTTTAGGGCAGGCCGCCGACGAGCAGTACTTC.

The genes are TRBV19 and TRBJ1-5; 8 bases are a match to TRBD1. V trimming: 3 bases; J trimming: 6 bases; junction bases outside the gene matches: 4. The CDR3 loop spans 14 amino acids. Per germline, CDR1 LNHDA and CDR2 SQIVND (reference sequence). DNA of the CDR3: TGTGCCAGTAGTATCGGACAGGGTGGTCAGCCCCAGCATTTT. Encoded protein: CASSIGQGGQPQHF. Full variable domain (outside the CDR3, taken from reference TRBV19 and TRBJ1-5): DGGITQSPKYLFRKEGQNVTLSCEQNLNHDAMYWYRQDPGQGLRLIYYSQIVNDFQKGDIAEGYSVSREKKESFPLTVTSAQKNPTAFYLCASSIGQGGQPQHFGDGTRLSIL.

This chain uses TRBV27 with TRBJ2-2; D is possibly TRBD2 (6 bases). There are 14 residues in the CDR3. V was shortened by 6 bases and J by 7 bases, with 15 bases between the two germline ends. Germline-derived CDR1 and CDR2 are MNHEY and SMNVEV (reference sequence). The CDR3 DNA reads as TGTGCCAGCAGCCACGATCGGGGGAACGGGGAGCTGTTTTTT. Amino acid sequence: CASSHDRGNGELFF.

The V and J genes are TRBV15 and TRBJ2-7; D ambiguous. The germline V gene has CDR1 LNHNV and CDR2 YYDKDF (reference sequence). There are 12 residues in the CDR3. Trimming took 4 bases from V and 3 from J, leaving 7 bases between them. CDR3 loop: CATSNTYYEQYF. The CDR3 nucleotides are TGTGCCACCAGCAATACATACTACGAGCAGTACTTC.

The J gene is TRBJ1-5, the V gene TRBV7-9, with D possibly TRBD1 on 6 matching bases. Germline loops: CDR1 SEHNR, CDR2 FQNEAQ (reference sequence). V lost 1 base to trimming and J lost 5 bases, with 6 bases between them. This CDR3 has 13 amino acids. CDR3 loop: CASSLGQDQPQHF. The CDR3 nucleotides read TGTGCCAGCAGCTTAGGACAGGATCAGCCCCAGCATTTT. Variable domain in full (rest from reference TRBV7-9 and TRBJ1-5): DTGVSQNPRHKITKRGQNVTFRCDPISEHNRLYWYRQTLGQGPEFLTYFQNEAQLEKSRLLSDRFSAERPKGSFSTLEIQRTEQGDSAMYLCASSLGQDQPQHFGDGTRLSIL.

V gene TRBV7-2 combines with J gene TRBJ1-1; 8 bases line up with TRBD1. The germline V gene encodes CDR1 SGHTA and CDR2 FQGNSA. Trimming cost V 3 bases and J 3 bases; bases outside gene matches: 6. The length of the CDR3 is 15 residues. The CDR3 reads CASSLTGEGYTEAFF. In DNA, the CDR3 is TGTGCCAGCAGCTTGACAGGGGAAGGGTACACTGAAGCTTTCTTT.

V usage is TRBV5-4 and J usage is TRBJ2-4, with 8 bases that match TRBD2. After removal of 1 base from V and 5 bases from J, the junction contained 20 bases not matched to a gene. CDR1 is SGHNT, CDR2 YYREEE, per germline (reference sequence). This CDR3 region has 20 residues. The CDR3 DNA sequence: TGTGCCAGCAGCTTGATTCGGTCAGTCGTCGGGGGGGCTGAGGAAAACATTCAGTACTTC. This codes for CASSLIRSVVGGAEENIQYF.

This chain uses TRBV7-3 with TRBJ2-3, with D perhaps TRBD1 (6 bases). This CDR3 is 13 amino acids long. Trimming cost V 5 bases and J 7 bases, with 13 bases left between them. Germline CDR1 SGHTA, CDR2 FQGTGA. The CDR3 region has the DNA TGTGCCAGCAGCCTGCCAGGGGCAAATACGCAGTATTTT. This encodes CASSLPGANTQYF.

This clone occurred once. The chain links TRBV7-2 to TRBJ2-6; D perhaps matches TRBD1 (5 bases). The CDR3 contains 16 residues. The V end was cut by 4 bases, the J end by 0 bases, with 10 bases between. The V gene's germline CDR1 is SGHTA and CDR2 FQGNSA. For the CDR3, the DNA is TGTGCCAGCAGCTGGCAGGGTCTCTCTGGGGCCAACGTCCTGACTTTC. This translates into CASSWQGLSGANVLTF.

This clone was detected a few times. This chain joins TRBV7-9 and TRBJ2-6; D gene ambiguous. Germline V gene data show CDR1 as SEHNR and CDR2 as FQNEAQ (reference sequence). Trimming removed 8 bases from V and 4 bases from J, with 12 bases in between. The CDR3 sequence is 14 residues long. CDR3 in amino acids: CASATTEGANVLTF. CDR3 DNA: TGTGCCAGCGCTACCACCGAGGGGGCCAACGTCCTGACTTTC. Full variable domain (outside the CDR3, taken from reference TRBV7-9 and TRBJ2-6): DTGVSQNPRHKITKRGQNVTFRCDPISEHNRLYWYRQTLGQGPEFLTYFQNEAQLEKSRLLSDRFSAERPKGSFSTLEIQRTEQGDSAMYLCASATTEGANVLTFGAGSRLTVL.